The sequence of this TCR beta chain was determined in a study of CD8 T cells in ankylosing spondylitis (dated by TCRdb to about 2017). For the wider study: The study profiled T cell receptor beta repertoires in healthy donors and ankylosing spondylitis patients to find disease-linked TCR variants. The full study cohort comprised some 27 ankylosing spondylitis patients and some 110 healthy donors. Samples of peripheral blood were taken, and for ankylosing spondylitis patients, synovial fluid was collected as well. Broad study findings and their caveats: In peripheral blood, the disease-linked clones were found at relatively low frequencies and had a CD8+ phenotype. Some motif variants had previously been reported in the synovial fluid and blood of reactive arthritis patients, which suggests shared mechanisms of disease initiation. The disease-linked clones were reported to be significantly enriched in matched synovial fluid samples from ankylosing spondylitis patients. Blood from ankylosing spondylitis patients appeared to be characterized by a TCR beta motif made up of several highly homologous amino acid variants.

The sample holds many counts of this clonotype. Its antigen target is currently unknown. No qualities accompany the bases; no much larger clone lies one base away. Including cysteine and phenylalanine, the CDR3 has 13 amino acids. CDR3 DNA only is kept here, 39 bases in frame from base 1. CDR1 and CDR2, looked up from the germline V gene (reference sequence), are DFQATT and SNEGSKA. V is reduced by 1 base and J by 2 bases, leaving a spacing of 9 bases between them. The data were produced on an Illumina HiSeq 2500. Quantitative 5'-RACE with molecular barcodes was the method used to prepare the TCR beta libraries. Turning to the authors' computational methods: Disease-linked TCR variants were identified with a new computational method built on a probabilistic model of VDJ rearrangement. TCRdb redid the processing of the public reads, applying fastp at Q25 and MiXCR, and retained in-frame beta chains. Rows with one shared CDR3 protein collapse into an entry with the most common genes and DNA. For this entry, the V and J calls and clone size follow TCRdb and not the study's own pipeline. Across this sample there are 250,000 to 400,000 distinct CDR3 sequences, with around 10% seen only once. Of the sample, roughly 9.2% falls within the top ten clones.

The rearranged chain carries TRBV20-1 and TRBJ2-7, with the identity of the D gene unclear. The receptor was derived from a female donor with ankylosing spondylitis or in good health (not recorded which). The sample taken for sequencing was blood, either unsorted or a sorted T cell fraction (not recorded which). The sequence in DNA is TGCAGTGCTAGAGGGTCGCTAACCTACGAGCAGTACTTC. Its protein is CSARGSLTYEQYF.